Here is one T cell receptor beta chain with its context. The antigen is undetermined. Combining a sample-barcoded 5' primer with a J-beta primer mix, a second PCR ran for roughly 7 to 12 cycles. Each CDR3 protein is one row after TCRdb ran MiXCR on the 5' RACE reads. Of roughly 1,500,000 distinct CDR3 sequences detected, about 35% appear once; the ten largest clones hold around 10%. The data stem from a study of blood T cells in healthy people across ages. Study-level points and caveats: Higher diversity, along with more naive CD4+ cells, distinguished long-lived donors from aged donors.

Source material: blood. The receptor comes from a woman in her thirties in good health.

CDR3 residues: CASSQVVGAYNSPLHF. As DNA, the CDR3 is TGTGCCAGCAGCCAAGTCGTGGGGGCTTATAATTCACCCCTCCACTTT. The V call is TRBV3-1, the J call TRBJ1-6; TRBD1 is a possible D gene (6 bases). The CDR3 runs 16 residues. Germline lookup yields CDR1 LGHDT and CDR2 YNNKEL (reference sequence). V lost 1 base and J lost 4, with 11 bases in between.